This TCR beta chain emerged from a study of blood T cells in healthy people across ages. The length of the CDR3 is 16 residues. Trimming took 7 bases from V and 3 from J, leaving 22 bases between them. CDR1 is MNHEY and CDR2 is SVGEGT in the germline V gene. PCR was performed a second time for about 7 to 11 cycles using a sample-barcoded 5' primer and a J-beta primer mix. Each CDR3 protein gets one entry after TCRdb re-called the 5' RACE reads with MiXCR. Of around 700,000 distinct CDR3 sequences listed, around 25% were seen once; the top ten hold more than 8.5%. The sample was also linked to a second study, of T cells of mothers and their children. That work adds: About six children, together with their three healthy Caucasian mothers, made up the donors. Researchers report slightly higher, though non-significant, overlap in related mother-child pairs than in unrelated pairs.

Sequences were obtained from blood. The V and J genes are TRBV6-2 or TRBV6-3 and TRBJ2-7, with D possibly TRBD2 on 7 matching bases. This TCR derives from a boy aged 5 to 17 in good health. The CDR3 loop is CASTLGGDFENYEQYF. The CDR3 DNA is TGTGCCAGCACCCTAGGGGGGGACTTCGAAAACTACGAGCAGTACTTC.